This T cell receptor (beta chain) came from a study of blood T cell repertoires in COVID-19. The table came from immunoSEQ multiplex PCR; TCRdb's copy has only in-frame clones and leaves some out. The profile shows tens of thousands of clones, approximately 82% of them singletons. This CDR3 is built from 14 residues. Germline loops: CDR1 SGDLS, CDR2 YYNGEE. The germline V and J ends were trimmed by 0 bases and 2 bases, with 6 bases remaining between them. This receptor was taken from a human donor in a cohort sampled during active or convalescent COVID-19. The sample was peripheral blood. The genes are TRBV9 and TRBJ1-5; D gene unclear. In nucleotides, the CDR3 is TGTGCCAGCAGCGTAGAAGCCGGCAATCAGCCCCAGCATTTT. Encoded protein: CASSVEAGNQPQHF.